This T cell receptor beta chain was obtained from a study of early T cells in non-severe SARS-CoV-2 infection. Turning to the study itself: Sequencing targeted bulk RNA from unsorted whole blood, leaving chains unpaired. Overall study results and limits: VDJdb-based annotation leaned toward anti-spike CD8 responses and missed private and CD4 specificities.

This clonotype was observed once. Its antigen is unidentified. The TCR library protocol attached unique molecular identifiers to the individual cDNA molecules. Via MiXCR, TCRdb re-called the 5' RACE reads, giving one row per CDR3 protein. The sample includes 45,000 to 55,000 distinct CDR3 sequences, over 7.5% of them seen just once. The CDR3 is 14 residues long. The V gene's germline CDR1 is DFQATT and CDR2 SNEGSKA (reference sequence). With 1 base clipped from V and 2 bases from J, the junction kept 5 bases outside the gene matches. Sequencing was performed on whole blood. This TCR was recovered from an adult who was a healthcare worker with PCR-confirmed SARS-CoV-2 infection or an uninfected control (not recorded which). This rearrangement joins TRBV20-1 to TRBJ2-7; TRBD2 matches 7 bases. As DNA, the CDR3 is TGCAGTGCTAGAGTGTCCAGCGGGACCTACGAGCAGTACTTC. As protein: CSARVSSGTYEQYF.